One and the same sample provided the 27 T cell receptor beta chains below, sequenced in a study of blood T cells in healthy people across ages. Alongside a J-beta primer mix, a sample-barcoded 5' primer served in a second PCR lasting about 6 to 11 cycles. Via MiXCR, TCRdb re-called the 5' RACE reads, giving one row per CDR3 protein. This sample yields about 1.7 million distinct CDR3 sequences, of which under 30% are seen a single time; 7.7% belongs to the top ten. Sequenced material: blood. These receptors were taken from a woman in her twenties or thirties in good health.

This rearrangement joins TRBV12-3 or TRBV12-4 to TRBJ2-5; TRBD1 matches at 9 bases. The CDR3 extends over 14 amino acids. Losses at the gene ends were 6 bases for V and 5 bases for J; bases not matched to a gene: 7. This chain's CDR3 is CASRTRTGDETQYF. In DNA form, the CDR3 reads TGTGCCAGCAGGACAAGGACAGGGGACGAGACCCAGTACTTC.

With regard to this clonotype: A read error is possible here, since a much larger clone lies one base away. This chain connects TRBV27 to TRBJ2-5; perhaps TRBD1 as D (5 bases). This CDR3 region has 13 residues. CDR1 MNHEY and CDR2 SMNVEV come from the germline V gene (reference sequence). The CDR3: CASSFNRQETLYF. The CDR3, as DNA: TGTGCCAGCAGTTTTAACAGGCAAGAGACCCTGTACTTC.

Details on this clonotype: A clone one base away is much larger, so this may be a read error. The chain joins TRBV28 to TRBJ1-2; 7 bases are shared with TRBD1. CDR1 MDHEN and CDR2 SYDVKM come from the germline V gene. CDR3 size: 13 residues. CDR3 DNA: TGTGCCTGCAGTTTACGGGACAGCTATGGCTACACCTTC. Translated: CACSLRDSYGYTF.

This clonotype was seen only a few times. This chain joins TRBV7-3 and TRBJ2-5; the D gene is possibly TRBD2 (5 bases). Trimming took 2 bases from V and 6 from J, leaving 16 bases between them. CDR1 is SGHTA and CDR2 is FQGTGA in the germline V gene. The CDR3 is 15 amino acids. The CDR3 coding sequence is TGTGCCAGCAGCTTAGGTGGGCGGGCCGGGAAGACCCAGTACTTC. Protein product: CASSLGGRAGKTQYF.

The chain employs TRBV7-9 and TRBJ1-1; D unclear. The V and J ends lost 1 base and 10 bases respectively, with 13 bases between them. CDR3 size: 13 residues. The germline gives CDR1 SEHNR, CDR2 FQNEAQ (reference sequence). The CDR3 region is CASSLVDYSAAFF. The CDR3 bases are TGTGCCAGCAGCTTAGTAGATTATAGTGCAGCTTTCTTT.

This clonotype was seen a handful of times. V gene TRBV18 combines with J gene TRBJ2-7; D is possibly TRBD1 (5 bases). Between the trimmed V and J ends, which lost 3 bases and 7 bases, there was a span of 13 bases. The germline CDR1 and CDR2 sequences are KGHSH and LQKENI. The CDR3 is 13 amino acids. CDR3 protein: CASSPLQGEEQYF. The CDR3, as DNA: TGTGCCAGCTCACCGTTACAAGGGGAAGAGCAGTACTTC.

The V call is TRBV30, the J call TRBJ2-1; D remains ambiguous. Germline V gives CDR1 GTSNPN, CDR2 SVGIG (reference sequence). The V gene lost 0 bases and the J gene lost 6 bases, with 9 bases spanning the gap. The CDR3 covers 13 residues. The CDR3 sequence is CAWSVNGVNEQFF. DNA of the CDR3: TGTGCCTGGAGTGTAAATGGGGTCAATGAGCAGTTCTTC.

This clonotype was seen at least ten times. Written as DNA, the CDR3 is TGCGCCAGCAGCCCCAAGGGGCGGGCGGAGACCCAGTACTTC. Amino acid sequence: CASSPKGRAETQYF. This chain links TRBV4-3 with TRBJ2-5; D may match TRBD1 or TRBD2 (5 bases each). CDR1 and CDR2 (germline): LGHNA, YSLEER. The V and J ends lost 4 bases and 5 bases respectively, with 14 bases between them. This CDR3 comprises 14 residues.

CDR3 protein: CASSQVSGANYGYTF. The CDR3 nucleotides are TGTGCCAGCAGCCAAGTGTCGGGAGCTAACTATGGCTACACCTTC. This rearrangement joins TRBV3-1 to TRBJ1-2; no clear D. CDR1 is LGHDT and CDR2 is YNNKEL in the germline V gene (reference sequence). The CDR3 totals 15 residues. The V end lost 1 base, the J end lost 0 bases, and 9 bases lay between the germline ends.

The rearrangement links TRBV5-1 to TRBJ2-7; D is unresolved. This CDR3 has 16 amino acids. Per the germline V gene, CDR1 is SGHRS and CDR2 is YFSETQ. V was cut by 0 bases and J by 3 bases, with 16 bases left in between. The chain's CDR3 is CASSLADGSPYYEQYF. The CDR3 bases are TGCGCCAGCAGCTTGGCCGACGGGTCACCGTACTACGAGCAGTACTTC.

This clonotype was found a few times. The chain is built from TRBV28 and TRBJ2-7, with 8 bases aligning to TRBD1. CDR1 is MDHEN and CDR2 is SYDVKM in the germline V gene. V was clipped by 6 bases and J by 5 bases; unmatched bases: 18. The CDR3 totals 17 residues. CDR3 DNA: TGTGCCAGCAGCGGGACAGGCAGGGGGGCCGGACGTAACGAGCAGTACTTC. It codes for CASSGTGRGAGRNEQYF.

J is TRBJ1-2 and V is TRBV7-9; D is unclear. Germline lookup yields CDR1 SEHNR and CDR2 FQNEAQ (reference sequence). Trimming left V 4 bases short and J 9 bases short, with 21 bases between. The CDR3 has 15 amino acids. CDR3 residues: CASSSKDGDSGSYTF. For the CDR3, the DNA is TGTGCCAGCAGCTCTAAGGACGGTGATAGTGGTAGCTACACCTTC.

In its sample, this clonotype was seen many times. This chain connects TRBV28 to TRBJ2-5; the D is unclear. Germline V CDR1 and CDR2: MDHEN, SYDVKM. This CDR3 region has 12 residues. V shed 3 bases and J shed 2 bases, with 4 bases lying between them. CDR3 in amino acids: CASSLRQETQYF. The CDR3 region has the DNA TGTGCCAGCAGTTTGAGACAAGAGACCCAGTACTTC.

J is TRBJ1-1 and V is TRBV3-1; 7 positions match TRBD1. Germline V gives CDR1 LGHDT, CDR2 YNNKEL (reference sequence). This CDR3 has 19 amino acids. V gave up 0 bases and J gave up 1 base; unmatched junction bases: 14. The CDR3 reads CASSQDDRAFFSANTEAFF. The CDR3 nucleotides are TGTGCCAGCAGCCAAGATGACAGGGCCTTTTTCTCTGCGAACACTGAAGCTTTCTTT.

This clonotype was observed at least ten times. The chain employs TRBV3-1 and TRBJ2-7; a weak D match, TRBD1 (5 bases). Trimming took 6 bases from V and 5 from J, leaving 14 bases between them. Germline CDR1 and CDR2: LGHDT and YNNKEL (reference sequence). The CDR3 totals 13 residues. In nucleotides, the CDR3 is TGTGCCAGCAGTCCTACAGGTCCCAACGAGCAGTACTTC. Its protein is CASSPTGPNEQYF.

The chain combines TRBV3-1 with TRBJ1-2; D gene ambiguous. Germline V gene data show CDR1 as LGHDT and CDR2 as YNNKEL (reference sequence). The CDR3 sequence is 12 residues long. Trimming left V 2 bases short and J 6 bases short, with 7 bases between. The CDR3 reads CASSQWGDGYTF. The CDR3, as DNA: TGTGCCAGCAGCCAATGGGGAGATGGCTACACCTTC.

The V gene is TRBV2, the J gene TRBJ1-5; 9 bases align to TRBD1. The V and J ends lost 6 bases and 4 bases, in that order; junction bases with no gene match: 4. The CDR3 has 14 amino acids. Germline loops: CDR1 SNHLY, CDR2 FYNNEI. The chain's CDR3 is CASRAGTGNQPQHF. The CDR3 DNA reads TGTGCCAGCAGGGCCGGGACAGGGAATCAGCCCCAGCATTTT. The full variable domain, in which reference TRBV2 and TRBJ1-5 provide the parts outside the CDR3, is EPEVTQTPSHQVTQMGQEVILRCVPISNHLYFYWYRQILGQKVEFLVSFYNNEISEKSEIFDDQFSVERPDGSNFTLKIRSTKLEDSAMYFCASRAGTGNQPQHFGDGTRLSIL.

This clonotype was counted only a few times. The V gene is TRBV7-6, the J gene TRBJ2-2; tentatively, D is TRBD2 (6 bases). CDR1 is SGHVS, CDR2 FNYEAQ, per germline. With 4 bases removed from V and 2 bases from J, the gap between germline ends came to 14 bases. The CDR3 sequence is 16 residues long. CDR3 in amino acids: CASSSYPGANTGELFF. The CDR3, as DNA: TGTGCCAGCAGCTCTTATCCGGGAGCCAACACCGGGGAGCTGTTTTTT.

This clonotype was recorded at least ten times. The chain carries TRBV10-3 and TRBJ2-7; D unclear. V was shortened by 10 bases and J by 3 bases, with 13 bases between the two germline ends. CDR1 ENHRY and CDR2 SYGVKD come from the germline V gene. CDR3 length: 12 amino acids. CDR3 nucleotides: TGTGCCACCATCCTTATCTTCTACGAGCAGTACTTC. Translated, it gives CATILIFYEQYF.

This clonotype showed up just a few times. The CDR3 sequence: CASSSTSGTTYEQYF. The CDR3 DNA reads TGTGCCAGCAGCTCGACTAGCGGAACAACCTACGAGCAGTACTTC. The chain carries TRBV7-2 and TRBJ2-7; 9 nucleotides line up with TRBD2. CDR3 size: 15 residues. Unmatched junction bases numbered 6, after V lost 4 bases and J lost 2 bases. In germline, CDR1 is SGHTA, CDR2 FQGNSA.

This clonotype has a handful of counts. The V gene is TRBV10-3, the J gene TRBJ2-5, with 7 bases that match TRBD1. The CDR3 has 13 residues. Germline loops: CDR1 ENHRY, CDR2 SYGVKD. Losses at the gene ends were 6 bases for V and 4 bases for J; bases not matched to a gene: 5. This chain's CDR3 is CAIRDNRGETQYF. In DNA form, the CDR3 reads TGTGCCATCAGAGATAACAGGGGAGAGACCCAGTACTTC.

The chain employs TRBV28 and TRBJ1-1; perhaps TRBD1 as D (5 bases). Germline V gene data show CDR1 as MDHEN and CDR2 as SYDVKM. CDR3 length: 13 residues. V was pared by 8 bases and J by 3 bases, with 13 bases between. The CDR3 DNA reads as TGTGCCAGCGTAGCGGACACTTACACTGAAGCTTTCTTT. Its protein product is CASVADTYTEAFF.

In regard to this clonotype: In this CDR3 the conserved last residue, phenylalanine or tryptophan, is missing, so a read error is likely. This chain joins TRBV4-3 and TRBJ1-4; no clear D. There are 13 residues in the CDR3. V lost 0 bases and J 8 bases, leaving 7 bases between the germline ends. Germline values: CDR1 LGHNA, CDR2 YSLEER. The DNA of the CDR3 is TGCGCCAGCAGCCAAGATTTTGGCGAAAAACTGTTTTCT. It yields the protein CASSQDFGEKLFS.

This clonotype was detected a few times. A much larger clone differs from this one at a single base, so this may be a read error. The rearrangement joins TRBV20-1 to TRBJ2-7; D gene uncertain. There are 12 residues in the CDR3. The germline V and J ends were trimmed by 2 bases and 1 base, with 6 bases remaining between them. Germline V gene lookup returns CDR1 DFQATT and CDR2 SNEGSKA (reference sequence). The CDR3 is CSARYRSYEQYF. The CDR3 nucleotides read TGCAGTGCTAGATACAGATCCTACGAGCAGTACTTC.

The V gene is TRBV3-1, the J gene TRBJ2-1; D not certain. V was shortened by 1 base and J by 10 bases, with 17 bases between the two germline ends. CDR3 length: 15 residues. Germline V gene data show CDR1 as LGHDT and CDR2 as YNNKEL (reference sequence). In nucleotides, the CDR3 is TGTGCCAGCAGCCAAGGCGGCTCAAGCTCCTACGAGCAGTTCTTC. Protein sequence: CASSQGGSSSYEQFF.

This clonotype occurred a few times. The chain links TRBV5-1 to TRBJ2-1, with 9 bases lining up with TRBD1. The length of the CDR3 is 17 residues. V shed 0 bases and J 7 bases; nucleotides not matched to a gene: 11. CDR1 is SGHRS and CDR2 is YFSETQ in the germline V gene. This CDR3 is CASSLDLTGGGLNEQFF. The CDR3 DNA reads as TGCGCCAGCAGCTTGGACTTAACAGGGGGCGGTTTGAATGAGCAGTTCTTC. Full variable domain (missing parts from reference TRBV5-1 and TRBJ2-1): KAGVTQTPRYLIKTRGQQVTLSCSPISGHRSVSWYQQTPGQGLQFLFEYFSETQRNKGNFPGRFSGRQFSNSRSEMNVSTLELGDSALYLCASSLDLTGGGLNEQFFGPGTRLTVL.

This clonotype has only one observation. This chain uses TRBV24-1 with TRBJ2-5; D is ambiguous. Germline lookup yields CDR1 KGHDR and CDR2 SFDVKD. CDR3 size: 12 residues. Between the trimmed V and J ends, which lost 3 bases and 11 bases, there was a span of 12 bases. CDR3 DNA: TGTGCCACCAGTGATGCGCATAGTGAGCAGTACTTC. It encodes CATSDAHSEQYF.